Following are 31 T cell receptor beta chains from one sample sequenced in a study of T cell changes during pregnancy in multiple sclerosis. Assay: immunoSEQ multiplex PCR; the TCRdb copy retains only in-frame clones and omits some. The table includes approximately 57,000 clones, 90% to 95% detected once. The material was CD4+ T cells from peripheral blood mononuclear cells, obtained in the second trimester of pregnancy. These receptors all come from a female donor with multiple sclerosis, enrolled in a pregnancy study.

The rearrangement joins TRBV9 to TRBJ2-5; a weak D match, TRBD2 (7 bases). The germline gives CDR1 SGDLS, CDR2 YYNGEE. V was shortened by 0 bases and J by 3 bases, with 12 bases between the two germline ends. The CDR3 length is 15 residues. CDR3 sequence reads: CASSVAPGGEETQYF. CDR3 coding DNA: TGTGCCAGCAGCGTAGCTCCGGGGGGCGAAGAGACCCAGTACTTC.

The chain couples TRBV7-9 to TRBJ1-3; D is unclear. This CDR3 contains 13 residues. Trimming stripped 1 base from V and 3 bases from J, with 4 bases between. Per germline, CDR1 SEHNR and CDR2 FQNEAQ (reference sequence). CDR3: CASSLVYGNTIYF. The CDR3, as DNA: TGTGCCAGCAGCTTAGTGTATGGAAACACCATATATTTT.

The chain combines TRBV14 with TRBJ1-2; a weak D match, TRBD1 (5 bases). Germline V gives CDR1 SGHDN, CDR2 FVKESK. The germline V and J ends were trimmed by 0 bases and 7 bases, with 15 bases remaining between them. This CDR3 region has 15 residues. The CDR3 loop reads CASSQELGRIGGYTF. CDR3 DNA sequence: TGTGCCAGCAGCCAAGAACTGGGGCGGATTGGTGGCTACACCTTC.

The table lists this clone with a count of one. The V and J genes are TRBV9 and TRBJ2-3; tentatively, D is TRBD2 (7 bases). The germline V and J ends were trimmed by 5 bases and 4 bases, with 20 bases remaining between them. Per germline, CDR1 SGDLS and CDR2 YYNGEE. This CDR3 contains 16 residues. The CDR3 here is CASRPGGGAVADTQYF. Here the CDR3 DNA reads TGTGCCAGCAGGCCGGGGGGCGGAGCGGTGGCAGATACGCAGTATTTT.

The chain joins TRBV5-6 to TRBJ2-7; 10 bases agree with TRBD2. From germline, CDR1 is SGHDT and CDR2 YYEEEE. The CDR3 length is 14 residues. V was clipped by 3 bases and J by 4 bases; unmatched bases: 4. CDR3 DNA sequence: TGTGCCAGCAGCTCATGGACTAGCGGATACGAGCAGTACTTC. Encoded protein: CASSSWTSGYEQYF. Full variable domain (missing parts from reference TRBV5-6 and TRBJ2-7): DAGVTQSPTHLIKTRGQQVTLRCSPKSGHDTVSWYQQALGQGPQFIFQYYEEEERQRGNFPDRFSGHQFPNYSSELNVNALLLGDSALYLCASSSWTSGYEQYFGPGTRLTVT.

The count of this clone is one. The chain is built from TRBV29-1 and TRBJ1-2, with D perhaps TRBD1 (5 bases). The V gene lost 5 bases and the J gene lost 8 bases, with 18 bases spanning the gap. The germline CDR1 and CDR2 sequences are SQVTM and ANQGSEA. The CDR3 consists of 13 residues. The CDR3 loop is CSVYQGLEVGYTF. DNA of the CDR3: TGCAGCGTTTATCAGGGATTAGAGGTGGGCTACACCTTC.

V gene TRBV19 combines with J gene TRBJ1-1; maybe TRBD1 (6 bases). Per the germline V gene, CDR1 is LNHDA and CDR2 is SQIVND (reference sequence). This CDR3 spans 15 amino acids. Trimming shortened V by 3 bases and J by 4 bases, and 15 bases separated the two germline ends. The CDR3 spells CASSIYPGAGTEAFF. The CDR3 nucleotides read TGTGCCAGTAGTATTTATCCAGGGGCGGGCACTGAAGCTTTCTTT.

This chain uses TRBV19 with TRBJ2-1; D is perhaps TRBD2 (6 bases). V lost 3 bases to trimming and J lost 1 base, with 10 bases between them. The germline gives CDR1 LNHDA, CDR2 SQIVND (reference sequence). There are 15 residues in the CDR3. The CDR3 coding sequence is TGTGCCAGTAGTATGTCGGCGGGATCCTACAATGAGCAGTTCTTC. This sequence encodes CASSMSAGSYNEQFF.

DNA for the CDR3: TGCGCCAGCAGCATAACAGGGCTAGGGAACACCATATATTTT. It is translated as CASSITGLGNTIYF. The J gene is TRBJ1-3, the V gene TRBV5-1; D perhaps matches TRBD1 (6 bases). V was shortened by 4 bases and J by 7 bases, with 15 bases between the two germline ends. Germline values: CDR1 SGHRS, CDR2 YFSETQ. The CDR3 loop spans 14 amino acids. Filled out from reference TRBV5-1 and TRBJ1-3, the complete variable domain reads KAGVTQTPRYLIKTRGQQVTLSCSPISGHRSVSWYQQTPGQGLQFLFEYFSETQRNKGNFPGRFSGRQFSNSRSEMNVSTLELGDSALYLCASSITGLGNTIYFGEGSWLTVV.

This chain joins TRBV6-5 and TRBJ2-4; TRBD1 is a possible D gene (5 bases). This CDR3 contains 15 residues. Looked up from germline, CDR1 is MNHEY and CDR2 is SVGAGI. V was trimmed by 6 bases and J by 5 bases, leaving 17 bases between them. The CDR3 here is CASSRLDSAENIQYF. The CDR3 nucleotides are TGTGCCAGCAGCCGACTCGACAGTGCCGAAAACATTCAGTACTTC.

This chain links TRBV19 with TRBJ2-5; 10 positions agree with TRBD2. Germline CDR1 and CDR2: LNHDA and SQIVND (reference sequence). This CDR3 region has 17 residues. The ends lost 5 bases at V and 0 bases at J; junction bases unmatched: 9. CDR3 sequence: CASSGSSGGSYQETQYF. The CDR3 region has the DNA TGTGCCAGTAGTGGGTCTAGCGGGGGATCATACCAAGAGACCCAGTACTTC.

V is TRBV5-1 and J is TRBJ2-5; perhaps TRBD2 as D (5 bases). The CDR3 is 15 residues long. Germline V lookup: CDR1 SGHRS, CDR2 YFSETQ. With 4 bases removed from V and 5 bases from J, the gap between germline ends came to 18 bases. The chain's CDR3 is CASSVEADPGETQYF. The DNA for the CDR3 is TGCGCCAGCAGCGTGGAAGCGGACCCTGGGGAGACCCAGTACTTC.

The rearrangement links TRBV28 to TRBJ2-3; TRBD1 is a possible D gene (6 bases). Germline CDR1 is MDHEN and CDR2 is SYDVKM. This CDR3 is 15 amino acids long. With 8 bases removed from V and 5 bases from J, the gap between germline ends came to 20 bases. Written as DNA, the CDR3 is TGTGCCAGCTATCAGGCCAGGGGACCTGGAGATACGCAGTATTTT. Translating gives CASYQARGPGDTQYF. The full variable domain, its missing parts supplied by reference TRBV28 and TRBJ2-3, is DVKVTQSSRYLVKRTGEKVFLECVQDMDHENMFWYRQDPGLGLRLIYFSYDVKMKEKGDIPEGYSVSREKKERFSLILESASTNQTSMYLCASYQARGPGDTQYFGPGTRLTVL.

This clone was found a few times. The rearrangement links TRBV6-6 to TRBJ1-6, with D maybe TRBD1 (6 bases). Germline CDR1 reads MNHNY; CDR2 reads SVGAGI (reference sequence). This CDR3 contains 13 residues. V lost 7 bases, J lost 8 bases, and 12 bases lay in between. CDR3 protein: CASNRDMDSPLHF. The CDR3 DNA reads TGTGCCAGCAACAGGGATATGGATTCACCCCTCCACTTT.

V and J are TRBV21-1 and TRBJ1-4; the table names TRBD1, a call not compared with the DNA. TRBV21-1 is noted as a pseudogene. The CDR3 consists of 15 residues. CDR3 DNA sequence: TGTGCCAGCAGCAAAGAGGGGGCCGGGAATGAAAAACTGTTTTTT. Protein: CASSKEGAGNEKLFF.

This clone was seen once. CDR3 region: CATSRDLMNTEAFF. CDR3 DNA sequence: TGTGCCACCAGCAGAGATTTAATGAACACTGAAGCTTTCTTT. The V gene is TRBV15, the J gene TRBJ1-1; D is unclear. Trimming stripped 0 bases from V and 0 bases from J, with 5 bases between. The CDR3 has 14 amino acids. Germline CDR1 reads LNHNV; CDR2 reads YYDKDF (reference sequence).

J is TRBJ1-4 and V is TRBV30; D not certain. The CDR3 is made up of 14 amino acids. Germline V gene data show CDR1 as GTSNPN and CDR2 as SVGIG (reference sequence). Trimming pared 0 bases from V and 7 bases from J, leaving 12 bases between. The CDR3 here is CAWSVNSAGEKLFF. The CDR3 nucleotides are TGTGCCTGGAGTGTTAATAGTGCGGGTGAAAAACTGTTTTTT. The full variable domain, with the rest looked up from reference TRBV30 and TRBJ1-4, is SQTIHQWPATLVQPVGSPLSLECTVEGTSNPNLYWYRQAAGRGLQLLFYSVGIGQISSEVPQNLSASRPQDRQFILSSKKLLLSDSGFYLCAWSVNSAGEKLFFGSGTQLSVL.

The genes are TRBV9 and TRBJ2-7, with D possibly being TRBD2 (6 bases). There are 13 residues in the CDR3. CDR1 and CDR2 (germline): SGDLS, YYNGEE. V was trimmed by 4 bases and J by 3 bases, leaving 11 bases between them. CDR3 coding DNA: TGTGCCAGCAGCCCCCTCGGGGGCTACGAGCAGTACTTC. Residues: CASSPLGGYEQYF.

The CDR3 sequence is CASSPPASGRYEQYF. The CDR3 bases are TGTGCCAGCTCACCACCCGCTAGCGGGAGGTACGAGCAGTACTTC. The J gene is TRBJ2-7, the V gene TRBV18, with 11 bases fitting TRBD2. Germline V lookup: CDR1 KGHSH, CDR2 LQKENI. V lost 0 bases and J lost 4; bases outside the gene matches: 2. The length of the CDR3 is 15 residues.

The chain links TRBV27 to TRBJ2-2; unclear D gene. V lost 4 bases and J lost 1, with 16 bases in between. This CDR3 spans 17 amino acids. The V gene's germline CDR1 is MNHEY and CDR2 SMNVEV (reference sequence). This CDR3 reads CASSSLAAVLNTGELFF. In nucleotides, the CDR3 is TGTGCCAGCAGTTCTCTTGCGGCGGTTTTGAACACCGGGGAGCTGTTTTTT.

The rearrangement links TRBV27 to TRBJ2-2; 12 bases line up with TRBD2. The CDR3 spans 16 residues. Germline V gene sequence: CDR1 MNHEY, CDR2 SMNVEV (reference sequence). The V and J ends lost 5 bases and 6 bases, in that order; junction bases with no gene match: 7. The CDR3 protein is CASSPLLAGGPGELFF. CDR3 DNA: TGTGCCAGCAGTCCTTTACTAGCGGGGGGTCCCGGGGAGCTGTTTTTT.

Only a few counts were recorded for this clone. This chain joins TRBV7-2 and TRBJ1-1; D unresolved. The germline CDR1 and CDR2 sequences are SGHTA and FQGNSA. V dropped 3 bases and J dropped 1 base, with 9 bases sitting between them. The CDR3 runs 14 residues. CDR3 sequence reads: CASSFLRSNTEAFF. CDR3 nucleotides: TGTGCCAGCAGCTTCCTTCGGTCGAACACTGAAGCTTTCTTT.

This chain uses TRBV5-6 with TRBJ1-1; D is unresolved. CDR3 size: 13 residues. The V end lost 4 bases, the J end lost 0 bases, and 7 bases lay between the germline ends. Germline CDR1 and CDR2: SGHDT and YYEEEE. CDR3 amino acids: CASSSTVNTEAFF. For the CDR3, the DNA is TGTGCCAGCAGCAGTACAGTGAACACTGAAGCTTTCTTT. The variable domain in full, with the rest retrieved from reference TRBV5-6 and TRBJ1-1, is DAGVTQSPTHLIKTRGQQVTLRCSPKSGHDTVSWYQQALGQGPQFIFQYYEEEERQRGNFPDRFSGHQFPNYSSELNVNALLLGDSALYLCASSSTVNTEAFFGQGTRLTVV.

The chain has TRBV19 and TRBJ1-5; the D is unclear. V dropped 5 bases and J dropped 11 bases, with 13 bases sitting between them. The CDR3 runs 12 residues. The germline V gene encodes CDR1 LNHDA and CDR2 SQIVND (reference sequence). The CDR3 nucleotides are TGTGCCAGTAGTGAGGGAATCAGGTCCCAGCATTTT. Translation gives CASSEGIRSQHF. The whole variable domain, remainder taken from reference TRBV19 and TRBJ1-5, is DGGITQSPKYLFRKEGQNVTLSCEQNLNHDAMYWYRQDPGQGLRLIYYSQIVNDFQKGDIAEGYSVSREKKESFPLTVTSAQKNPTAFYLCASSEGIRSQHFGDGTRLSIL.

This chain joins TRBV19 and TRBJ1-5, with TRBD1 identical over 8 bases. This CDR3 contains 15 residues. Trimming removed 4 bases from V and 4 bases from J; junction bases left unmatched: 6. Germline CDR1 is LNHDA and CDR2 is SQIVND (reference sequence). The chain's CDR3 is CASSTSGGSNQPQHF. The CDR3 DNA is TGTGCCAGTAGTACCTCAGGGGGCTCTAATCAGCCCCAGCATTTT. The variable domain in full, completed from reference TRBV19 and TRBJ1-5, reads DGGITQSPKYLFRKEGQNVTLSCEQNLNHDAMYWYRQDPGQGLRLIYYSQIVNDFQKGDIAEGYSVSREKKESFPLTVTSAQKNPTAFYLCASSTSGGSNQPQHFGDGTRLSIL.

This rearrangement joins TRBV28 to TRBJ2-1; perhaps TRBD1 as D (6 bases). Germline V gene data show CDR1 as MDHEN and CDR2 as SYDVKM. Trimming took 8 bases from V and 4 from J, leaving 18 bases between them. The CDR3 consists of 15 residues. This chain's CDR3 is CASRPGQLGYNEQFF. The CDR3 DNA is TGTGCCAGCCGTCCCGGACAGTTAGGGTACAATGAGCAGTTCTTC.

V usage is TRBV7-9 and J usage is TRBJ1-1, with no clear D. Trimming took off 1 base at V and 0 bases at J, with 6 bases between the two ends. The germline gives CDR1 SEHNR, CDR2 FQNEAQ (reference sequence). The CDR3 spans 14 residues. This CDR3 reads CASSLDGVNTEAFF. The CDR3 bases are TGTGCCAGCAGCTTAGACGGGGTGAACACTGAAGCTTTCTTT.

The CDR3 sequence: CASSLASSGSYNEQFF. The CDR3 DNA is TGTGCCAGCAGCTTGGCCTCTTCGGGTTCCTACAATGAGCAGTTCTTC. V gene TRBV5-4 combines with J gene TRBJ2-1; D ambiguous. CDR1 and CDR2 from the germline V gene are SGHNT and YYREEE (reference sequence). CDR3 length: 16 residues. Trimming removed 0 bases at V and 1 base at J, with 11 bases between.

The chain joins TRBV9 to TRBJ2-7; 8 bases are a match to TRBD1. Trimming removed 4 bases from V and 3 bases from J; junction bases left unmatched: 9. Germline V CDR1 and CDR2: SGDLS, YYNGEE. CDR3 length: 15 residues. This CDR3 reads CASSLTGQGGYEQYF. DNA for the CDR3: TGTGCCAGCAGCCTCACCGGACAGGGAGGCTACGAGCAGTACTTC. Filled out from reference TRBV9 and TRBJ2-7, the complete variable domain reads DSGVTQTPKHLITATGQRVTLRCSPRSGDLSVYWYQQSLDQGLQFLIQYYNGEERAKGNILERFSAQQFPDLHSELNLSSLELGDSALYFCASSLTGQGGYEQYFGPGTRLTVT.

This clone occurred once. The V gene is TRBV18, the J gene TRBJ1-4; maybe TRBD1 (5 bases). Trimming shortened V by 2 bases and J by 3 bases, and 10 bases separated the two germline ends. The germline V gene encodes CDR1 KGHSH and CDR2 LQKENI. CDR3 length: 15 residues. This CDR3 is CASSPEQGPNEKLFF. The CDR3 DNA reads TGTGCCAGCTCACCAGAGCAGGGCCCTAATGAAAAACTGTTTTTT.

This chain joins TRBV30 and TRBJ1-3; D not resolved. Germline loops: CDR1 GTSNPN, CDR2 SVGIG (reference sequence). The CDR3 has 14 amino acids. Trimming took 8 bases from V and 3 from J, leaving 17 bases between them. CDR3 in amino acids: CAADRGIGGNTIYF. The DNA for the CDR3 is TGTGCCGCCGATAGAGGGATTGGTGGAAACACCATATATTTT.